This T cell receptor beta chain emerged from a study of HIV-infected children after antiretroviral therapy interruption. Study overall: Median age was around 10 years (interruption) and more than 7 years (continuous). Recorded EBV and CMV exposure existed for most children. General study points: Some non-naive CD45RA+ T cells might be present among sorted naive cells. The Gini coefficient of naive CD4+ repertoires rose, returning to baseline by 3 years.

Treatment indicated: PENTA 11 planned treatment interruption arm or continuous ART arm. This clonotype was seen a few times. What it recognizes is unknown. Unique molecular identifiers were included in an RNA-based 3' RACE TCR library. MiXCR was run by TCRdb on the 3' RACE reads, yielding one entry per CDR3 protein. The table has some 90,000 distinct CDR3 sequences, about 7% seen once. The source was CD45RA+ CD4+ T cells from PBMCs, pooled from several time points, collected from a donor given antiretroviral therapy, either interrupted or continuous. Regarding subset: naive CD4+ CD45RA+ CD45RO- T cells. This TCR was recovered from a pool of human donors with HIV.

Here the CDR3 DNA reads TGTGCCAGCACCCTCGGAGGTAGCGGGGAGGGGCAGTACTTC. Translation gives CASTLGGSGEGQYF. The chain combines TRBV14 with TRBJ2-7; 8 bases are shared with TRBD2. Germline V gene data show CDR1 as SGHDN and CDR2 as FVKESK. This CDR3 is 14 amino acids long. Trimming at V came to 7 bases and at J to 9 bases, leaving 14 bases not matched to a gene.